This TCR beta chain originates from a study of PD-1 blockade in classical Hodgkin lymphoma. Study in general: Patients got intravenous nivolumab 3 mg/kg every 2 weeks. Study results and limitations: By C4D1 there was a significant rise in CD4+ TCR diversity but not in CD8+ TCR diversity.

Following autologous stem cell transplantation, relapse occurred in every patient, and exposure to brentuximab vedotin varied. Clones were read by immunoSEQ multiplex PCR, and TCRdb kept only the in-frame ones, dropping some. The sample has tens of thousands of clones, under 95% seen once; the top ten hold 9.7%. A note on this clone: Its antigen is currently unknown.

Germline loops: CDR1 LGHNA, CDR2 YNFKEQ. The V end was cut by 1 base, the J end by 10 bases, with 11 bases between. The CDR3 length is 12 residues. The chain employs TRBV4-2 and TRBJ2-7; weak D call: TRBD2 (5 bases). The source material was peripheral blood mononuclear cells (PBMCs), sampled at baseline. The receptor comes from a human donor with classical Hodgkin lymphoma. CDR3 protein: CASSQGTGIQYF. The CDR3 DNA is TGTGCCAGCAGCCAAGGGACGGGGATTCAGTACTTC.